One sample yielded the 24 T cell receptor beta chains listed below, sequenced in a study of cytomegalovirus exposure and HLA in healthy donors. Use of 60 Vbeta and 13 Jbeta primers characterized the PCR. Generated by immunoSEQ multiplex PCR, the TCRdb table keeps only in-frame clones and is missing some. The sample includes about 130,000 clones, around three quarters of them seen just once. The sample comprised PBMCs. These receptors all come from a woman aged 55-70 years in good health and CMV-seropositive.

The chain couples TRBV5-1 to TRBJ1-2; 8 bases are shared with TRBD1. This CDR3 contains 15 residues. Germline-derived CDR1 and CDR2 are SGHRS and YFSETQ. Losses at the gene ends were 4 bases for V and 6 bases for J; bases not matched to a gene: 11. The chain's CDR3 is CASSVQQGGFDGYTF. The DNA of the CDR3 is TGCGCCAGCAGCGTTCAACAGGGGGGATTTGATGGCTACACCTTC.

The J gene is TRBJ1-6, the V gene TRBV9, with TRBD1 identical over 9 bases. The CDR3 is 18 residues long. The V segment lost 3 bases and the J segment 7 bases; nucleotides outside the gene matches: 14. Germline V gene sequence: CDR1 SGDLS, CDR2 YYNGEE. The CDR3: CASSGQDRGLSMNSPLHF. The CDR3 DNA reads as TGTGCCAGCAGCGGCCAGGACAGGGGCTTAAGTATGAATTCACCCCTCCACTTT.

This clone occurred a few times. The gene calls are TRBV9 and TRBJ2-7; TRBD2 aligns across 12 bases. The germline V gene has CDR1 SGDLS and CDR2 YYNGEE. After removal of 3 bases from V and 4 bases from J, the junction contained 5 bases not matched to a gene. This CDR3 contains 15 residues. This CDR3 is CASSGGTSGFYEQYF. The CDR3 nucleotides are TGTGCCAGCAGCGGCGGGACTAGCGGGTTTTACGAGCAGTACTTC.

The gene calls are TRBV27 and TRBJ1-5; 7 positions agree with TRBD1. Germline loops: CDR1 MNHEY, CDR2 SMNVEV (reference sequence). Germline trimming cut 6 bases from V and 9 bases from J; bases unmatched to any gene: 17. The CDR3 is 16 amino acids. The CDR3 DNA reads TGTGCCAGCAGCATCACCGTGGGGGCAGGGGGGTCGCCCCAGCATTTT. Protein sequence: CASSITVGAGGSPQHF.

Only a few counts were recorded for this clone. The chain is built from TRBV28 and TRBJ1-1, with a possible D match to TRBD1 (5 bases). This CDR3 region has 13 residues. Germline loops: CDR1 MDHEN, CDR2 SYDVKM. V was pared by 7 bases and J by 5 bases, with 14 bases between. As DNA, the CDR3 is TGTGCCAGCATTATTGGGGGAGGTACTGAAGCTTTCTTT. It encodes CASIIGGGTEAFF.

This clone appeared once. The gene calls are TRBV5-1 and TRBJ1-1; D not certain. Germline V gene data show CDR1 as SGHRS and CDR2 as YFSETQ. V lost 0 bases, J lost 1 base, and 7 bases lay in between. CDR3 length: 14 amino acids. The CDR3 here is CASSLVSGNTEAFF. DNA of the CDR3: TGCGCCAGCAGCTTGGTGTCAGGGAACACTGAAGCTTTCTTT.

The rearrangement uses TRBV7-3 and TRBJ2-7; TRBD1 matches 10 bases. Per germline, CDR1 SGHTA and CDR2 FQGTGA. The V and J ends lost 6 bases and 6 bases, in that order; junction bases with no gene match: 8. The CDR3 is 14 amino acids. As DNA, the CDR3 is TGTGCCAGCAGGGACCGGGACAGGGGAGCCGAGCAGTACTTC. As protein: CASRDRDRGAEQYF.

This clone was seen more than once but under ten times. Mismatch with germline at one junction end may stem from a read error. This chain connects TRBV11-3 to TRBJ2-1; D may be TRBD2 (5 bases). Germline V CDR1 and CDR2: SGHNT, YENEEA. The CDR3 sequence is 14 residues long. The CDR3 region has the DNA TGTGCCAGCAGCCGGGAAACGACTGCCAATCAGCAGTTCTTC. It is translated as CASSRETTANQQFF.

The chain uses TRBV7-9 and TRBJ1-1; TRBD1 matches 7 bases. With 5 bases clipped from V and 3 bases from J, the junction kept 12 bases outside the gene matches. The CDR3 is 16 amino acids. Germline lookup yields CDR1 SEHNR and CDR2 FQNEAQ (reference sequence). The DNA for the CDR3 is TGTGCCAGCAGCGCAACACCGGGACAGAGGTACACTGAAGCTTTCTTT. Protein sequence: CASSATPGQRYTEAFF.

The chain combines TRBV28 with TRBJ1-6; possibly TRBD1 for D (5 bases). V lost 4 bases to trimming and J lost 3 bases, with 10 bases between them. The CDR3 extends over 15 amino acids. Germline V gene lookup returns CDR1 MDHEN and CDR2 SYDVKM. The DNA of the CDR3 is TGTGCCAGCAGTTCGGGGGGAGGCTATAATTCACCCCTCCACTTT. Encoded protein: CASSSGGGYNSPLHF.

The chain recombines TRBV27 with TRBJ1-4; D ambiguous. Germline-derived CDR1 and CDR2 are MNHEY and SMNVEV (reference sequence). CDR3 length: 14 residues. V lost 3 bases, J lost 3 bases, and 8 bases lay in between. The CDR3: CASSLIASNEKLFF. CDR3 DNA sequence: TGTGCCAGCAGTTTGATAGCGTCTAATGAAAAACTGTTTTTT.

The chain combines TRBV4-2 with TRBJ2-5; possible D gene TRBD2, 5 bases. This CDR3 is 15 amino acids long. Germline V gives CDR1 LGHNA, CDR2 YNFKEQ. V was shortened by 2 bases and J by 0 bases, with 10 bases between the two germline ends. CDR3 in DNA: TGTGCCAGCAGCCAAACCGGGAACGACCAAGAGACCCAGTACTTC. Its translation: CASSQTGNDQETQYF.

J is TRBJ1-6 and V is TRBV21-1; the table's D call TRBD1 went unverified against the DNA. TRBV21-1 is a known pseudogene. The CDR3 contains 17 residues. The CDR3: CASSPRRGGLPNSPLHF. CDR3 coding DNA: TGTGCCAGCAGCCCCAGGAGAGGGGGCTTACCTAATTCACCCCTCCACTTT.

The V and J genes are TRBV30 and TRBJ2-3; D not certain. The CDR3 runs to 14 residues. Germline V gene sequence: CDR1 GTSNPN, CDR2 SVGIG (reference sequence). Trimming removed 8 bases at V and 1 base at J, with 16 bases between. The CDR3 region has the DNA TGTGCCCCCCCCTCGGGTTGGCGCACAGATACGCAGTATTTT. Encoded protein: CAPPSGWRTDTQYF.

The V and J genes are TRBV7-9 and TRBJ1-1, with a tentative D call TRBD1 (5 bases). V was trimmed by 5 bases and J by 4 bases, leaving 8 bases between them. The CDR3 contains 12 residues. The germline V gene encodes CDR1 SEHNR and CDR2 FQNEAQ (reference sequence). The CDR3 DNA reads as TGTGCCAGCAGCAGGGGAGGCACTGAAGCTTTCTTT. Translating gives CASSRGGTEAFF.

The J gene is TRBJ1-6, the V gene TRBV19; the D gene is possibly TRBD1 (6 bases). Trimming left V 6 bases short and J 9 bases short, with 15 bases between. The germline V gene encodes CDR1 LNHDA and CDR2 SQIVND (reference sequence). The CDR3 length is 14 residues. Here the CDR3 reads CASRPSGDSSPLHF. DNA for the CDR3: TGTGCCAGTAGACCCTCAGGGGATAGTTCACCCCTCCACTTT. Full variable domain (rest looked up from reference TRBV19 and TRBJ1-6): DGGITQSPKYLFRKEGQNVTLSCEQNLNHDAMYWYRQDPGQGLRLIYYSQIVNDFQKGDIAEGYSVSREKKESFPLTVTSAQKNPTAFYLCASRPSGDSSPLHFGNGTRLTVT.

The V gene is TRBV18, the J gene TRBJ2-7; 9 nucleotides match TRBD1. With V trimmed by 5 bases and J by 2 bases, 7 bases remained unmatched. The V gene's germline CDR1 is KGHSH and CDR2 LQKENI. This CDR3 is built from 15 residues. CDR3 in amino acids: CASSSGTGLTYEQYF. The CDR3 DNA follows: TGTGCCAGCTCAAGCGGGACAGGGCTAACCTACGAGCAGTACTTC.

The chain employs TRBV13 and TRBJ2-7; no firm D call. V lost 4 bases and J lost 4, with 11 bases in between. Per germline, CDR1 PRHDT and CDR2 FYEKMQ (reference sequence). The CDR3 spans 13 residues. CDR3 coding DNA: TGTGCCAGCAGCTCAAACCCTCGGTACGAGCAGTACTTC. The encoded protein is CASSSNPRYEQYF.

The rearrangement links TRBV21-1 to TRBJ2-1; the DNA was not used to check the table's D call, TRBD2. TRBV21-1 is annotated as a pseudogene. The CDR3 totals 17 residues. CDR3 coding DNA: TGTGCCAGCAGCAAAGGGGTTAGCGGGGCTTCCGGAGGGGAGCAGTTCTTC. Amino acid sequence: CASSKGVSGASGGEQFF.

The chain uses TRBV10-1 and TRBJ2-7, with D tentatively TRBD2 (5 bases). The germline V gene has CDR1 WNHNN and CDR2 SYGVQD (reference sequence). This CDR3 region has 13 residues. Trimming shortened V by 3 bases and J by 2 bases, and 8 bases separated the two germline ends. CDR3 in amino acids: CASSDREPYEQYF. CDR3 nucleotides: TGCGCCAGCAGTGATAGGGAGCCCTACGAGCAGTACTTC.

The V and J genes are TRBV14 and TRBJ2-5; 8 bases line up with TRBD1. Germline V gene lookup returns CDR1 SGHDN and CDR2 FVKESK. The CDR3 is 14 amino acids. Trimming took 2 bases from V and 5 from J; bases not matched to a gene: 4. CDR3 region: CASSQRTGWETQYF. In nucleotides, the CDR3 is TGTGCCAGCAGCCAACGGACAGGGTGGGAGACCCAGTACTTC.

As concerns this clone: Within the sample, other DNA sequences also encode this same CDR3. V gene TRBV27 combines with J gene TRBJ1-5; D is undetermined. CDR1 MNHEY and CDR2 SMNVEV come from the germline V gene (reference sequence). V was trimmed by 3 bases and J by 0 bases, leaving 3 bases between them. The CDR3 has 13 residues. As DNA, the CDR3 is TGTGCCAGCAGTTTTTATAGCAATCAGCCCCAGCATTTT. It specifies CASSFYSNQPQHF.

V and J are TRBV5-1 and TRBJ1-2; TRBD1 might be the D (5 bases). Trimming stripped 3 bases from V and 3 bases from J, with 9 bases between. The germline V gene has CDR1 SGHRS and CDR2 YFSETQ. This CDR3 is built from 13 residues. CDR3 in DNA: TGCGCCAGCAGCTCCGGGGGGTACTATGGCTACACCTTC. This sequence encodes CASSSGGYYGYTF.

The chain uses TRBV28 and TRBJ1-3, with 7 positions matching TRBD1. CDR3 length equals 14 residues. With 6 bases clipped from V and 4 bases from J, the junction kept 6 bases outside the gene matches. Germline lookup yields CDR1 MDHEN and CDR2 SYDVKM. This CDR3 is CASSLDREGNTIYF. The CDR3 nucleotides read TGTGCCAGCAGCCTCGACAGGGAGGGAAACACCATATATTTT.